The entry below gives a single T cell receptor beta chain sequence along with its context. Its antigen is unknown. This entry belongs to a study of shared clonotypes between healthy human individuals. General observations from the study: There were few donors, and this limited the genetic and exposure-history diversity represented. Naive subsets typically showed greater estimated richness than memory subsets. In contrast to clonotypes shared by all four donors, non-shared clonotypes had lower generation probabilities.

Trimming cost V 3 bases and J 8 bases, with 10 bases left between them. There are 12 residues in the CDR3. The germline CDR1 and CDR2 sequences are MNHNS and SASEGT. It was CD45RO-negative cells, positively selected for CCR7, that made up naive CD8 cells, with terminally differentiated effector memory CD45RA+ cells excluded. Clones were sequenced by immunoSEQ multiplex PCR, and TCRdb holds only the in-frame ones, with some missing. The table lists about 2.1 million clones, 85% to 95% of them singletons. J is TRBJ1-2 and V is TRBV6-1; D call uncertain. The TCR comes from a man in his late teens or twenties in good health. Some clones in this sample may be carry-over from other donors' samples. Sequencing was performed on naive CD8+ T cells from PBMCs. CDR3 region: CASSDEERGYTF. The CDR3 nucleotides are TGTGCCAGCAGTGATGAGGAGAGGGGCTACACCTTC.